This T cell receptor (beta chain) comes out of a study of blood T cell repertoires in COVID-19 (dated by TCRdb to the early 2020s). At the level of the whole study: Collaborator samples came from the United States, Italy and Spain and covered acute and convalescent phases of COVID-19. The material from the prospective study consisted of cDNA or gDNA derived from T cells, B-cell-depleted T cells, or PBMCs. The dataset comprised deeply sampled blood TCRbeta repertoires from subjects exposed to, actively infected with, or recovered from COVID-19. The repertoires were released in a freely available public database intended as a resource for research on the immune response to SARS-CoV-2. Samples came from the ongoing ImmuneRACE study (first 160 participants) plus 1,254 subjects from 6 global collaborators. A de-identified subject ID, COVID-19 status, age in years and sex were almost always included in the sample metadata. Where available, HLA class I and class II types were taken from metadata supplied by the sample provider and were not determined by assay-based typing. Here is what the overall study found, with its caveats: Clinical and demographic metadata were provided uncurated, with the amount varying by source and participant.

Collaborating institutions collected whole blood in K2EDTA tubes following their own protocols. For TCRbeta analysis, collaborators shipped samples in one of three forms: frozen whole blood, isolated PBMCs, or DNA extracted from either of those sample types. This clone was observed a single time. Its recognized antigen is unknown. The record has no base qualities; no much larger clone is one base away. TCRbeta CDR3 regions were amplified from genomic DNA using the immunoSEQ Assay, a bias-controlled multiplex PCR. In the original analysis: The number of nucleated cells in each sample was estimated by amplification of reference gene primers within the assay. To quantify the absolute abundance of each unique TCRbeta CDR3 rearrangement, sequence reads were collapsed and filtered. For each sample, productive Simpson clonality was calculated as the square root of Simpson's diversity index over productive rearrangements. Imported from immuneACCESS, the table was reduced by TCRdb to in-frame sequences with V and J called. These copies leave out some clones; in studies compared against another copy, an unresolved V gene accounts for under half, and the cause of the remainder is not known. V and J calls and clone size are as listed in that table; D and trimming were resolved from the DNA. For this sample the table gives about 110,000 clones, of which roughly 88% were detected only once. Jointly, the top ten make up around 8% of the sample.

The CDR3 runs 14 amino acids, cysteine and phenylalanine included. The CDR3 DNA has 42 bases and is translated from base 1. The junction shows trimming of 4 bases on V and 3 bases on J, and the gene matches do not reach 3 bases of it. Sequences SGHRS (CDR1) and YFSETQ (CDR2) are obtained from the germline V gene. This receptor chain uses TRBV5-1 and TRBJ1-2, with 10 junctional bases fitting TRBD1. Sequenced sample: peripheral blood. This clonotype originated in a woman of 80 years or more with active or convalescent COVID-19. The nucleotide sequence is given as TGCGCCAGCAGCCCTGGACAGGGGGACTATGGCTACACCTTC. This yields the protein CASSPGQGDYGYTF.